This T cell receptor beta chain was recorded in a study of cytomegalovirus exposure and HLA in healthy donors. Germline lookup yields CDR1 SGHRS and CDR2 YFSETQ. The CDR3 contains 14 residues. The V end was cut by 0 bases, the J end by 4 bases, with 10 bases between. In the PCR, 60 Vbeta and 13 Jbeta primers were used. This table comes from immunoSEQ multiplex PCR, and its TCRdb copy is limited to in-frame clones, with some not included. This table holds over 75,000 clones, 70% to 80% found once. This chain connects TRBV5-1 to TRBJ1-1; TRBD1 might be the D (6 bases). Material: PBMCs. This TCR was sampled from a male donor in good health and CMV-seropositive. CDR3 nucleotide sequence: TGCGCCAGCAGCTTGGAGGGGGGGGGCACTGAAGCTTTCTTT. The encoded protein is CASSLEGGGTEAFF.